This T cell receptor (beta chain) was obtained from a study of blood T cell repertoires in COVID-19. The method was immunoSEQ multiplex PCR; TCRdb's version includes in-frame clones alone and lacks a portion of them. The profile shows some 110,000 clones, more than 75% of them singletons. The table lists this clone with a few counts. Deletions cut 3 bases from V and 0 bases from J, with 12 bases between. CDR3 size: 16 residues. Germline lookup yields CDR1 SEHNR and CDR2 FQNEAQ (reference sequence). The sample comprised peripheral blood. This clonotype originated in a human donor in a cohort sampled during active COVID-19. The chain is built from TRBV7-9 and TRBJ1-3; D possibly corresponds to TRBD1 (6 bases). CDR3 region: CASSLQGLNSGNTIYF. DNA of the CDR3: TGTGCCAGCAGCTTGCAGGGGCTCAACTCTGGAAACACCATATATTTT.